This T cell receptor (beta chain) was retrieved from a study of beta chain features in type 1 diabetes (dated by TCRdb to the late 2010s). About the full investigation: Patients and healthy donors did not differ in mean age, gender distribution, total cell number or subset yield. A total of 107,917,701 sorted cells were examined across all samples, and the number of cells per subset was strongly correlated with RNA yield. In the study, recently diagnosed type 1 diabetes patients and matched healthy donors were compared on the TCRB repertoires of their sorted circulating CD4+ T cell subsets. Regulatory and stem cell-like memory subsets were isolated from only 8 patients and about eight healthy donors, whereas naive and central memory subsets came from all 30 or so donors.

V loses 4 bases at its end and J loses 2 bases; junction bases beyond the gene matches: 2. From the germline V gene, CDR1 is SGHAT and CDR2 is FQNNGV. Spanning cysteine to phenylalanine, the CDR3 consists of 16 amino acids. Just CDR3 DNA is preserved here, 48 bases in frame from base 1. All of the isolated RNA was reverse transcribed with the High Capacity cDNA Reverse Transcription Kit, so expressed TCRB transcripts were sequenced. Naive, central memory and regulatory T cell samples underwent deep immunoSEQ sequencing, averaging around 3.6 million total reads per sample. Sorted cells were lysed in RLT buffer and RNA was extracted with DNase-treated RNeasy Micro or Mini kits, depending on cell number. To prevent cross-contamination, each cell subset was processed individually, whereas patient and healthy donor samples were processed jointly. The immunoSEQ multiplex PCR was used to amplify TCRB sequences from cDNA, generating 87-bp fragments that spanned the CDR3 region. Sequencing of the amplicons was performed on the Illumina HiSeq platform. The study's own analysis went as follows. PCR bias was computationally corrected using synthetic template baselines, reads within Hamming distance 2 were collapsed, and singletons that could not be merged were discarded. Reads were aligned against IMGT so that V, D and J genes, CDR3 length and insertions or deletions at six rearrangement sites could be assigned. Within each subset, clonotype counts were normalized to sorted cell number, and only after that were true diversity and Gini coefficients computed with the tcR R package. Repertoire sharing was quantified using the overlap coefficient calculated on TCRB nucleotide sequences. Out-of-frame TCRB sequences from naive cells were analyzed as a proxy for the pre-selection repertoire. TCRdb took this table from immuneACCESS and kept in-frame rearrangements with V and J called. Such tables lack part of the clones; where checked against another copy, unresolved V genes explain under half of the gap, and the rest is unexplained. Clonal size and the V and J genes are those of that table, whereas D and trimming came from the DNA. The sample profile shows just under 150,000 clones; about 10% of them were found once. Of the sample, roughly 1.3% is held by the ten largest clones.

With regard to this clone: Its antigen is not yet known. The record has no base qualities; no much larger clone is one base away.

Each donor gave one peripheral blood draw, averaging approximately 0.12 L, which was collected into heparinised tubes. Naive, central memory, regulatory and stem cell-like memory CD4+ T cells were sorted on a BD FACSAria II using a panel including CD45RO, CCR7, CD25, CD127, CD95 and CD27. A purity above 98% was achieved for all sorted populations. Right away, PBMCs were isolated by Lymphoprep density gradient centrifugation and were stained directly, with no culture step. So that batch effects would be minimized, each experiment stained and sorted samples in pairs, pairing one healthy donor with one patient. The full study reports these points: At VDJ recombination sites, type 1 diabetes patients had fewer insertions and more deleted nucleotides, which implies abnormalities in thymic rearrangement. Shorter templates might have been favored by PCR, but patient and control samples were amplified and corrected together, so both groups would have been affected equally by any skew. Naive, central memory and regulatory TCRB repertoires appeared to be more similar among patients than among healthy donors. Because the HLA sub-analyses included only small numbers of individuals, any influence of HLA type on TCRB rearrangement was left unresolved. Because cDNA was sequenced instead of genomic DNA, highly expressing activated cells could be over-represented, though the groups showed no difference in activation or CD3 levels. Type 1 diabetes patients showed a moderate but significant shortening of TCRB CDR3 length in all four CD4+ subsets.

This clonotype originated in a man aged 18 to 29 in good health. The sequence is built from TRBV11-2 and TRBJ2-3, and 14 junction bases match TRBD2. Source material: naive CD4+ T cells from blood. The cell subset or site label corresponds to: true naive CD4+ T cells. In nucleotide form, the sequence is TGTGCCAGCAGCTGGACTAGCGGGGGGACCACAGATACGCAGTATTTT. This is translated as CASSWTSGGTTDTQYF.